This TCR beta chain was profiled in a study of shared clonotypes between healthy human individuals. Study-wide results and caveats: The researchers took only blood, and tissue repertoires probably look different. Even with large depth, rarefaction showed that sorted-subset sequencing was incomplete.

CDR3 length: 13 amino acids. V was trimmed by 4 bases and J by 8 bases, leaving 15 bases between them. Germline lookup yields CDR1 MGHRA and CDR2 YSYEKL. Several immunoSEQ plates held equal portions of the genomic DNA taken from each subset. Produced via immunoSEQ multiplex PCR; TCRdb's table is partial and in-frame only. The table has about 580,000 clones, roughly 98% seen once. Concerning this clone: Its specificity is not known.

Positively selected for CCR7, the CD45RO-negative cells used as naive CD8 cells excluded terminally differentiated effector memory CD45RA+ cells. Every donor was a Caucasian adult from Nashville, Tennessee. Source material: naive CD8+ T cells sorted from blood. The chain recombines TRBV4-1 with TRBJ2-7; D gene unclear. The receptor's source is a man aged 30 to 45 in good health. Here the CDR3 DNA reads TGCGCCAGCAGCCCCACAGAGGATTTCAAGCAGTACTTC. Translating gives CASSPTEDFKQYF.